The 14 T cell receptor beta chains in this list originate from one sample, sequenced in a study of Ad26.COV2.S vaccination and SARS-CoV-2 variants. Described treatment: over 15 received Ad26.COV2.S at low or high dose, single or two shots; several received placebo; per-sample allocation not given. It was on day 63 after the first vaccine or placebo injection that samples were taken. TCRdb's copy holds only in-frame clones and misses some; the assay was immunoSEQ multiplex PCR. This sample yields hundreds of thousands of clones, of which roughly 90% are seen a single time; around 1.5% belongs to the top ten. The sample in question was peripheral blood, obtained in a trial of Ad26.COV2.S vaccine versus placebo. These receptors all stem from a person aged 18-60 years who received the Ad26.COV2.S COVID-19 vaccine or a placebo.

This clone has only a few counts. V and J are TRBV12-3 or TRBV12-4 and TRBJ1-3; D is possibly TRBD1 (5 bases). The CDR3 is 13 amino acids. The V end was cut by 6 bases, the J end by 11 bases, with 17 bases between. The CDR3 here is CASSRYDSAAIYF. CDR3 in DNA: TGTGCCAGCAGCCGTTATGACAGCGCGGCCATATATTTT.

This chain connects TRBV9 to TRBJ2-1; D not certain. Germline lookup yields CDR1 SGDLS and CDR2 YYNGEE. The CDR3 totals 12 residues. The germline V and J ends were trimmed by 2 bases and 7 bases, with 7 bases remaining between them. The CDR3 loop is CASSVGRNEQFF. The CDR3 DNA reads as TGTGCCAGCAGCGTTGGGCGGAATGAGCAGTTCTTC.

The V call is TRBV24-1, the J call TRBJ2-5; 10 bases are a match to TRBD2. The CDR3 loop spans 15 amino acids. The junction had 8 bases not matched to a gene; V was cut back by 9 bases and J by 2 bases. The V gene's germline CDR1 is KGHDR and CDR2 SFDVKD. The CDR3 region is CATRPGLARQETQYF. The CDR3 bases are TGTGCCACCCGACCGGGACTAGCGAGGCAAGAGACCCAGTACTTC.

The gene calls are TRBV29-1 and TRBJ1-6; no clear D. V was trimmed by 1 base and J by 8 bases, leaving 12 bases between them. The CDR3 consists of 14 residues. Germline-derived CDR1 and CDR2 are SQVTM and ANQGSEA. The CDR3 here is CSVEGQPKDSPLHF. The CDR3 DNA reads as TGCAGCGTTGAAGGGCAGCCAAAGGATTCACCCCTCCACTTT.

This sequence joins TRBV5-1 and TRBJ1-1, with 12 bases identical to TRBD1. Germline CDR1 reads SGHRS; CDR2 reads YFSETQ. CDR3 length: 16 residues. V was pared by 4 bases and J by 4 bases, with 8 bases of the junction left unmatched. The CDR3 is CASSQPLGQGATEAFF. The CDR3 nucleotides read TGCGCCAGCAGCCAACCCTTGGGACAGGGGGCCACTGAAGCTTTCTTT.

The chain has TRBV9 and TRBJ2-7, with 7 bases aligning to TRBD1. There are 14 residues in the CDR3. J gave up 2 bases and V 4 bases, and 6 bases lay outside the gene matches. Looked up from germline, CDR1 is SGDLS and CDR2 is YYNGEE. CDR3 region: CASSHRDSPYEQYF. In DNA form, the CDR3 reads TGTGCCAGCAGCCACCGGGACAGTCCCTACGAGCAGTACTTC.

The J gene is TRBJ2-6, the V gene TRBV20-1; possibly TRBD1 for D (6 bases). The V end lost 3 bases, the J end lost 0 bases, and 15 bases lay between the germline ends. The CDR3 consists of 17 residues. Germline lookup yields CDR1 DFQATT and CDR2 SNEGSKA (reference sequence). The CDR3 DNA reads TGCAGTGCTAGTGGGCCAGGGGTTACCTCTGGGGCCAACGTCCTGACTTTC. Translation: CSASGPGVTSGANVLTF.

V is TRBV6-2 or TRBV6-3 and J is TRBJ1-2; D might be TRBD1 (5 bases). The germline CDR1 and CDR2 sequences are MNHEY and SVGEGT. Trimming took off 5 bases at V and 8 bases at J, with 15 bases between the two ends. This CDR3 is 13 amino acids long. CDR3 loop: CASSNRILRGYTF. The CDR3, as DNA: TGTGCCAGCAGTAACAGGATTTTGCGGGGCTACACCTTC.

The rearrangement uses TRBV24-1 and TRBJ2-3, with D perhaps matching TRBD1 or TRBD2 (6 bases each). The V gene's germline CDR1 is KGHDR and CDR2 SFDVKD. The CDR3 length is 18 residues. V shed 4 bases and J shed 0 bases, with 19 bases lying between them. The CDR3 sequence: CATSDLRWGAGSTDTQYF. In nucleotides, the CDR3 is TGTGCCACCAGTGACCTACGATGGGGGGCAGGTAGCACAGATACGCAGTATTTT.

The chain couples TRBV7-8 to TRBJ1-1; D unresolved. The germline V and J ends were trimmed by 5 bases and 2 bases, with 9 bases remaining between them. This CDR3 is 13 amino acids long. Germline CDR1 SGHVS, CDR2 FQNEAQ. CDR3: CASSRGINTEAFF. The CDR3 DNA sequence: TGTGCCAGCAGCCGCGGGATCAACACTGAAGCTTTCTTT.

This chain uses TRBV24-1 with TRBJ2-2; 10 bases map to TRBD2. With 1 base clipped from V and 4 bases from J, the junction kept 11 bases outside the gene matches. Per germline, CDR1 KGHDR and CDR2 SFDVKD. The CDR3 extends over 19 amino acids. CDR3 nucleotides: TGTGCCACCAGTGATTTCTTTAGGACTAGCGGAGGGGGCACCGGGGAGCTGTTTTTT. It is translated as CATSDFFRTSGGGTGELFF.

A word on this clone: This specimen includes other DNA sequences encoding the same CDR3. The CDR3 loop reads CASSGTSYEQYF. CDR3 coding DNA: TGTGCCAGCAGCGGGACTAGCTACGAGCAGTACTTC. V usage is TRBV12-3 or TRBV12-4 and J usage is TRBJ2-7; TRBD2 matches at 8 bases. The CDR3 is 12 residues long. The junction had 1 base not matched to a gene; V was cut back by 6 bases and J by 3 bases.

The chain links TRBV6-5 to TRBJ2-1, with D hard to call. The V gene lost 2 bases and the J gene lost 4 bases, with 12 bases spanning the gap. CDR3 length equals 15 residues. CDR1 is MNHEY and CDR2 is SVGAGI in the germline V gene. The CDR3 region is CASSYRNGVYNEQFF. DNA of the CDR3: TGTGCCAGCAGTTACCGGAATGGGGTTTACAATGAGCAGTTCTTC.

The V call is TRBV27, the J call TRBJ2-2; the D is unclear. The germline V gene has CDR1 MNHEY and CDR2 SMNVEV (reference sequence). Trimming took off 3 bases at V and 3 bases at J, with 5 bases between the two ends. The CDR3 consists of 13 residues. The CDR3 reads CASSFMDTGELFF. The CDR3 nucleotides are TGTGCCAGCAGTTTTATGGACACCGGGGAGCTGTTTTTT.